This T cell receptor (beta chain) was found in a study of shared clonotypes between healthy human individuals. Overall study: In total, the donors were two women and three men aged 18 to 49. Findings and limits, study-wide: The study found roughly 5% of naive CD4 clonotypes shared across several donors. Naive subsets generally had larger estimated richness than memory subsets.

The naive CD8 subset, CD45RO-negative cells positively selected for CCR7, excluded terminally differentiated effector memory CD45RA+ cells. Genomic DNA from each subset was divided evenly over several immunoSEQ plates. Generated by immunoSEQ multiplex PCR, the TCRdb table keeps only in-frame clones and is missing some. Among some 2 million clones listed, 85% to 95% were seen once. In the case of this clone: Its specificity is unknown.

V was pared by 7 bases and J by 0 bases, with 10 bases between. CDR1 is SNHLY, CDR2 FYNNEI, per germline. This CDR3 has 13 residues. The sequence was obtained from a man in his late teens or twenties in good health. This chain joins TRBV2 and TRBJ2-7; D gene unclear. Sequenced input: naive CD8+ T cells sorted from blood. CDR3 loop: CASMAASSYEQYF. The CDR3 DNA reads as TGTGCCAGCATGGCTGCATCCTCCTACGAGCAGTACTTC. The full variable domain, completed using reference TRBV2 and TRBJ2-7, is EPEVTQTPSHQVTQMGQEVILRCVPISNHLYFYWYRQILGQKVEFLVSFYNNEISEKSEIFDDQFSVERPDGSNFTLKIRSTKLEDSAMYFCASMAASSYEQYFGPGTRLTVT.